Listed here is a single T cell receptor beta chain. Its target is not known. A much larger clone differs by one base, so this may be a read error. Genomic DNA acted as the template from which TCR beta VDJ combination and CDR3 sequence profiling were carried out. A single record per CDR3 protein comes from TCRdb applying MiXCR to the reads. The sample has about 130,000 distinct CDR3 sequences; around 48% are singletons. Germline V gene sequence: CDR1 MNHNS, CDR2 SASEGT. The CDR3 contains 16 residues. These data come from a study of CD8+CD57+ T cells in acquired aplastic anemia. For the study at large: Each DNA sample taken from sorted CD4+ and CD8+ cells came to about 3.2 ug on average.

Study-wide points: CD8+ Simpson's diversity showed no significant patient-control difference.

The J gene is TRBJ1-3, the V gene TRBV6-1; D possibly corresponds to TRBD1 (5 bases). This sequence originates from a human donor in good health, serving as a control. Specimen: sorted CD4+, CD8+, or CD8+CD57+ T cells (not recorded which) from PBMCs. This CDR3 reads CASRAITGYSGNTICF. The CDR3 coding sequence is TGTGCCAGCAGAGCAATAACAGGATACTCTGGAAACACCATATGTTTT.